This TCR beta chain was recorded in a study of T cells in tuberculosis listed by TCRdb under 2018. About the study as a whole: The study combined CD1B tetramers and high-throughput TCR immunosequencing to characterize T cells specific for the mycobacterial lipid antigen glucose monomycolate (GMM). A South African clinical cohort compared IGRA-negative adolescents, IGRA-positive adolescents with latent tuberculosis and adults with active tuberculosis, under 13 per group. PBMC from active tuberculosis patients were archived either before standard anti-tuberculosis treatment began or within 7 days of its start.

The time point label here, explained by the study, means: new active TB diagnosis, blood taken before or within 7 days of starting treatment. Patients with active tuberculosis were defined as newly diagnosed, HIV-seronegative South African adults aged 18 years or older. Confirmation of active tuberculosis came from positive sputum smear microscopy and/or a positive M. tuberculosis culture. Immunosequencing was performed on unsorted cryopreserved PBMC and covered roughly 98,000 T cells per clinical donor on average. Turning to this clone: What this receptor recognizes is not known. Base qualities were left out, and no much larger clone turns up one base away.

TCR libraries were generated with the immunoSEQ multiplex PCR assay, using TCR-beta and/or TCR-alpha/delta assays for each sample. The amplified TCR libraries were sequenced on the Illumina high-throughput platform. On the study's bioinformatics: Clustering and dimensionality reduction relied on pairwise TCRdist distances among GMM-specific receptors from T cells that were either sorted ex vivo or expanded in vitro. Each clinical repertoire was scored by mean NN-distance, the average TCRdist to the nearest 10% of tetramer-positive reference sequences. To compute GEM TCR motif frequency, the fraction of unique TCRs matching known GEM sequences by V/J usage and CDR3 length was calculated. Active tuberculosis was classified by linear discriminant analysis with leave-one-out cross-validation, implemented in scikit-learn. Not all clones reach the TCRdb copy of this immuneACCESS table, which keeps in-frame sequences only. Checked studies attribute under half of the gap to unresolved V genes and leave the rest unexplained. The D gene and trimming were derived from the DNA, and the V and J assignments and clone size from that table. A total of about 49,000 clones appear in this sample, about 95% of them only once. The leading ten clones occupy 1.1% to 1.5% of the sample.

Relative to germline, V is 6 bases shorter and J is 4 bases shorter, with 10 bases between their ends. Reading from cysteine to phenylalanine, the CDR3 counts 13 amino acids. The retained sequence is limited to the CDR3, 39 bases, with the frame set at the first base. Taken from the germline V gene, the CDR1 and CDR2 loops are SGHTA and FQGNSA. What the authors observed across the whole study: Shorter CDR3-alpha lengths in active tuberculosis patients partly drove the smaller NN-distances, and the TCR-beta difference was not statistically significant. An accuracy of 87% (AUROC approximately 0.93) was reached by a classifier using the diverse GMM-specific repertoire, compared with about 65% accuracy when GEM motif frequencies were used. Smaller mean NN-distances to GMM-specific TCRs were observed in active tuberculosis TCR-alpha repertoires than in IGRA-negative controls, suggesting clonal expansion of GMM-specific TCRs. Which clinical samples got chosen depended on the availability of cryopreserved specimens, and the active tuberculosis cases were adults, whereas the controls were adolescents.

The sample in question was PBMCs, obtained at tuberculosis diagnosis. The clonotype was recovered from an adult with tuberculosis. The sequence joins TRBV7-2 to TRBJ2-1; no D segment can be confidently identified. The CDR3 region: CASSYRSYNEQFF. The DNA reads TGTGCCAGCAGTTATCGGTCGTACAATGAGCAGTTCTTC.